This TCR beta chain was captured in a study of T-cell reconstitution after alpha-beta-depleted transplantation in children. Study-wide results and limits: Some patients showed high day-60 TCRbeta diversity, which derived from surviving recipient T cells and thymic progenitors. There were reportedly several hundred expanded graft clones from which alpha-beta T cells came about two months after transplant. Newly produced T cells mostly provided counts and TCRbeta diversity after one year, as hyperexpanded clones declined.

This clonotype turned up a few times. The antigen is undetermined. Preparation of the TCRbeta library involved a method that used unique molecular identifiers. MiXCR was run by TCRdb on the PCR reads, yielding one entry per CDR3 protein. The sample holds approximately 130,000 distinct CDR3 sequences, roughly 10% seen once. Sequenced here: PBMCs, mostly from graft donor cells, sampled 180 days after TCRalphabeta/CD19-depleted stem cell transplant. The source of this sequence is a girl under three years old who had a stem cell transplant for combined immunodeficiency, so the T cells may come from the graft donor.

The CDR3 region is CASSARGGDTDTQYF. CDR3 bases: TGTGCCAGCAGCGCCCGAGGGGGGGACACAGATACGCAGTATTTT. The chain links TRBV9 to TRBJ2-3; TRBD2 is a possible D gene (7 bases). The CDR3 is 15 amino acids. Germline V CDR1 and CDR2: SGDLS, YYNGEE. V was clipped by 3 bases and J by 2 bases, with 13 bases between them.